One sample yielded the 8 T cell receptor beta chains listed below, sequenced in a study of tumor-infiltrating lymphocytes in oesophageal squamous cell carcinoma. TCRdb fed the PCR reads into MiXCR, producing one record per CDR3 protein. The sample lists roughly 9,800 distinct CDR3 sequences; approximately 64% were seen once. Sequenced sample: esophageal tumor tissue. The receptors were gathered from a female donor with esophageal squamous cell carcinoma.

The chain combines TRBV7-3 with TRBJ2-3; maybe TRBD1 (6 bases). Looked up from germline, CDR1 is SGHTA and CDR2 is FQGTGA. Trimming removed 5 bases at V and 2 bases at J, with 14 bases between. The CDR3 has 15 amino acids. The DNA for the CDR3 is TGTGCCAGCAGCAAAACCGGGACAATCACAGATACGCAGTATTTT. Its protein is CASSKTGTITDTQYF.

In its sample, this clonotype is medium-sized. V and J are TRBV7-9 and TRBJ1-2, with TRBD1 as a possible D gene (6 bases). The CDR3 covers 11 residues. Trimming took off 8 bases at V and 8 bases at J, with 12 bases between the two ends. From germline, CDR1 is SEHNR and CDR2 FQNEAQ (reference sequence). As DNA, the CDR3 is TGTGCCAGCCGCCGGGGACAAGGCTACACCTTC. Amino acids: CASRRGQGYTF.

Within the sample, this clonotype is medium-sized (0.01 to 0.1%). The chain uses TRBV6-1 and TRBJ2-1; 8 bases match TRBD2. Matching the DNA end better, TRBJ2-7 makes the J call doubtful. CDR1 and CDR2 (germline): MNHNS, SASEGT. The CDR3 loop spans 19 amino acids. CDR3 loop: CASRGGGTRGGGSYNEQYF. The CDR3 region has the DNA TGTGCCAGCAGGGGGGGCGGGACTAGGGGTGGCGGCTCCTACAATGAGCAGTACTTC.

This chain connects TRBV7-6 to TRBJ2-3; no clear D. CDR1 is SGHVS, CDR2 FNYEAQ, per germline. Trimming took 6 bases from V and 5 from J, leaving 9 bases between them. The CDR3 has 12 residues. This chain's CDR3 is CASSPDGDTQYF. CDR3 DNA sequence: TGTGCCAGCAGTCCAGACGGAGATACGCAGTATTTT.

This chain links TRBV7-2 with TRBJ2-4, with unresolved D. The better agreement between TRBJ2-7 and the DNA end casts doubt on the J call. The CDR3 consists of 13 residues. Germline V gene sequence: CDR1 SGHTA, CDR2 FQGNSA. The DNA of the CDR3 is TGTGCCAGCAGCTTGGTGACAATAGCCGAGCAGTACTTC. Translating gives CASSLVTIAEQYF.

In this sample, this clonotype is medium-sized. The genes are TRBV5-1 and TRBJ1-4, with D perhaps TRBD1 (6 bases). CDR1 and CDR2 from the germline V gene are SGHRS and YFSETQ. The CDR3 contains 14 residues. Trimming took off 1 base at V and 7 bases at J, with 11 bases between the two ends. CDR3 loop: CASSLMGAGEKLFF. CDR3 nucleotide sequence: TGCGCCAGCAGCTTGATGGGGGCGGGTGAAAAACTGTTTTTT. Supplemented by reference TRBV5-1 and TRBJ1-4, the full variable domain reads KAGVTQTPRYLIKTRGQQVTLSCSPISGHRSVSWYQQTPGQGLQFLFEYFSETQRNKGNFPGRFSGRQFSNSRSEMNVSTLELGDSALYLCASSLMGAGEKLFFGSGTQLSVL.

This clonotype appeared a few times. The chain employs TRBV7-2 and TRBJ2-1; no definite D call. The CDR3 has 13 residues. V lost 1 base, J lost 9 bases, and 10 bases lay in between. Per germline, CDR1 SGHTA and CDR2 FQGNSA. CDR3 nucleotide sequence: TGTGCCAGCAGCTTAGGGTCCTGGGTTGAGCAGTTCTTC. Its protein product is CASSLGSWVEQFF.

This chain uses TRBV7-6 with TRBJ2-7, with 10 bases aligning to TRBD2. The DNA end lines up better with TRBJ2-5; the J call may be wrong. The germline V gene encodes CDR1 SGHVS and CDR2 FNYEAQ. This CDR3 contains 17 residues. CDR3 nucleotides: TGTGCCAGCAGCTTTTCCGGGACTAGCGAGCCTTGGGAGACCCAGTACTTC. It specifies CASSFSGTSEPWETQYF.